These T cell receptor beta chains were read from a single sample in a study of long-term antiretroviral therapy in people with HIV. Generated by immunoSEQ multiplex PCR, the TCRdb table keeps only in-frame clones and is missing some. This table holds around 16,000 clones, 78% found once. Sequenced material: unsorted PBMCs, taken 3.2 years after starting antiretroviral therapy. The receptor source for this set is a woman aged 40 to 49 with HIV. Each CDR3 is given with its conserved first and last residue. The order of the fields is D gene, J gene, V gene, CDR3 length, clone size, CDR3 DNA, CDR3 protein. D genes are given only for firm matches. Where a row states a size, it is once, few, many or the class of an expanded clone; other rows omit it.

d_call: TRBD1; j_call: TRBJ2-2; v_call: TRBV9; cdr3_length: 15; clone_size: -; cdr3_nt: TGTGCCAGCAGCGCAGGGACAGCCTACACCGGGGAGCTGTTTTTT; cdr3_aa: CASSAGTAYTGELFF
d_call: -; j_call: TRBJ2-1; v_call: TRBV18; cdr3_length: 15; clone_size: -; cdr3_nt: TGTGCCAGCTCACCAGCGGCCGCGAATGGGAATGAGCAGTTCTTC; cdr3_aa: CASSPAAANGNEQFF
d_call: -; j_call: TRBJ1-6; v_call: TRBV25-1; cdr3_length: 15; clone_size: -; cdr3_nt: TGTGCCAGCAGTGAGGACAGTAGCTATAATTCACCCCTCCACTTT; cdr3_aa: CASSEDSSYNSPLHF
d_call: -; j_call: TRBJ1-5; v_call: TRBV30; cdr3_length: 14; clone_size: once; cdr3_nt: TGTGCCTGGAGTGACGGTTATAGCAATCAGCCCCAGCATTTT; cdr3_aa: CAWSDGYSNQPQHF
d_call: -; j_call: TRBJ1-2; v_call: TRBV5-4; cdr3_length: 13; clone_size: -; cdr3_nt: TGTGCCAGCAGCTTGAGGACAAACTATGGCTACACCTTC; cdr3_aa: CASSLRTNYGYTF
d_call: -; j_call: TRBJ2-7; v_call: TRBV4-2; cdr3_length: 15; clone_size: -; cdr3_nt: TGTGCCAGCAGCCAAGATGGGGGCTCCTCCTACGAGCAGTACTTC; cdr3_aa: CASSQDGGSSYEQYF
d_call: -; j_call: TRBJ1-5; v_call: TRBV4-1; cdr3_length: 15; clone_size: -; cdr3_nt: TGCGCCAGCAGCCAAGAAAGCAGGGGCAATCAGCCCCAGCATTTT; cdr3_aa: CASSQESRGNQPQHF
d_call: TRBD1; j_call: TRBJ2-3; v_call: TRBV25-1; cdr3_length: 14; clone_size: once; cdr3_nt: TGTGCCAGCAGTCGGGACAGAGTCACAGATACGCAGTATTTT; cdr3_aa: CASSRDRVTDTQYF
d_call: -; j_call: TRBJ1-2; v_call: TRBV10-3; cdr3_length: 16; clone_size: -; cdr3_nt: TGTGCCATCAGCTACTATGGACGGGACGATAACTATGGCTACACCTTC; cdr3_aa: CAISYYGRDDNYGYTF
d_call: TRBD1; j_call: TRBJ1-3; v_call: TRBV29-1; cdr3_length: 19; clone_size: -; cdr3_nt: TGCAGCGTTGAAGCCCCGGGACAGGGGAAGTGCCTGGTAGGAAACACCATATATTTT; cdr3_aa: CSVEAPGQGKCLVGNTIYF
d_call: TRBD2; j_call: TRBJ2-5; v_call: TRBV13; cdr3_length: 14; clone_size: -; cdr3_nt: TGTGCCAGCAGCTTGGCTAGCGGGGAAGAGACCCAGTACTTC; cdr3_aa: CASSLASGEETQYF
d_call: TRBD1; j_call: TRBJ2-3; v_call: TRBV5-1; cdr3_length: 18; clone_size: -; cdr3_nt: TGCGCCAGCAGCTTGGTAGGGGACAGGGGAACTAGCACAGATACGCAGTATTTT; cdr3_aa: CASSLVGDRGTSTDTQYF
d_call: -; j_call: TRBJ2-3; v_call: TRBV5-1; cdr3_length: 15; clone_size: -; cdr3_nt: TGCGCCAGCAGGACCGGGACGGACATCACAGATACGCAGTATTTT; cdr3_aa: CASRTGTDITDTQYF
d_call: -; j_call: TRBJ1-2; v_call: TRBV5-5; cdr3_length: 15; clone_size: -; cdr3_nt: TGTGCCAGCAGCTTGGAGGGCCTGAAGGCCTATGGCTACACCTTC; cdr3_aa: CASSLEGLKAYGYTF
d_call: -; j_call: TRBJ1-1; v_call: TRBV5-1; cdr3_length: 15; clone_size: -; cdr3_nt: TGCGCCAGCAGCCCATGGTCCAGTCTGAACACTGAAGCTTTCTTT; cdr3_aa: CASSPWSSLNTEAFF
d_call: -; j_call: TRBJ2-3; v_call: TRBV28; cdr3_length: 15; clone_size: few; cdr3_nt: TGTGCCAGCAGTGGGGGGAGTGCGGGCACAGATACGCAGTATTTT; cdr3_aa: CASSGGSAGTDTQYF
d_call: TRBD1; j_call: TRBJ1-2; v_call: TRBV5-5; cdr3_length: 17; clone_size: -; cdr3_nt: TGTGCCAGCAGCTTGGAGACAGGGGCAGGAAGGGGCTATGGCTACACCTTC; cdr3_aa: CASSLETGAGRGYGYTF
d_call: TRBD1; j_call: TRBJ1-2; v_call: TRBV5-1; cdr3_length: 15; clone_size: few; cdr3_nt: TGCGCCAGCAGCTTGGAAACAGGGGTAATCTATGGCTACACCTTC; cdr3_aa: CASSLETGVIYGYTF
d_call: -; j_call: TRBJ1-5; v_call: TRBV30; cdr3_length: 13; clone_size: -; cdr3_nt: TGTGCCTCCGGGACATCTAGCAATCAGCCCCAGCATTTT; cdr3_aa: CASGTSSNQPQHF
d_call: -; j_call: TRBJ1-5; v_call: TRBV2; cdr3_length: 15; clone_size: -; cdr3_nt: TGTGCCAGCAGGGGGGGACTTGTGTTGAATCAGCCCCAGCATTTT; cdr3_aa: CASRGGLVLNQPQHF
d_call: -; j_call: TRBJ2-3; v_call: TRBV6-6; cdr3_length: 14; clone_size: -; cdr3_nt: TGTGCCAGCAGTCACAGGGATTTCACAGATACGCAGTATTTT; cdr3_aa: CASSHRDFTDTQYF
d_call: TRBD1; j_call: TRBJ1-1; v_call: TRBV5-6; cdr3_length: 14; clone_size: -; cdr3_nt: TGTGCCAGCAGCTCATACAGGGGTAACACTGAAGCTTTCTTT; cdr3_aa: CASSSYRGNTEAFF
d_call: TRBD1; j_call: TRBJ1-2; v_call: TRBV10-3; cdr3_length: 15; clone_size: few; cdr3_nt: TGTGCCATCAGTTCAGGGGGCGGAAACGACTATGGCTACACCTTC; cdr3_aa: CAISSGGGNDYGYTF
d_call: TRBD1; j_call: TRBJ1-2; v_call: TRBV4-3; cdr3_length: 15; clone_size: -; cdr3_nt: TGCGCCAGCAGCCCAAACAGGGGTTTGATCTATGGCTACACCTTC; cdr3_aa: CASSPNRGLIYGYTF
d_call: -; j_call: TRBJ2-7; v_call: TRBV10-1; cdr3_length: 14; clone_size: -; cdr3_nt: TGCGCCAGCAGTGAGGGCGGTAGCTCCTACGAGCAGTACTTC; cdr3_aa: CASSEGGSSYEQYF
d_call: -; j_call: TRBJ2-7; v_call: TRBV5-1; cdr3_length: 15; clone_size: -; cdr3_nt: TGCGCCAGCAGTATAAGTTGGGGGAGCTCCTACGAGCAGTACTTC; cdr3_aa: CASSISWGSSYEQYF
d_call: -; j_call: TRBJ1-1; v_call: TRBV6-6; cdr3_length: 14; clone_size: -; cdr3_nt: TGTGCCAGCAGTTATCTCGGACAGAACACTGAAGCTTTCTTT; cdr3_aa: CASSYLGQNTEAFF
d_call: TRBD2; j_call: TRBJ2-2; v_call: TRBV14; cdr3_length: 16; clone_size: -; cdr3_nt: TGTGCCAGCAGCCAAGGTAGCGGGGGTATACTCGGGGAGCTGTTTTTT; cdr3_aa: CASSQGSGGILGELFF
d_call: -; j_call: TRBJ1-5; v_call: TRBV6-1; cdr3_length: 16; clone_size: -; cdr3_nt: TGTGCCAGCAGTGAAATACGGTGGGGGGGCCGCCAGCCCCAGCATTTT; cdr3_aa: CASSEIRWGGRQPQHF
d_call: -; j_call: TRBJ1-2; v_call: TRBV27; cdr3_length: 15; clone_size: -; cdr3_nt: TGTGCCAGCAGTCGGCTCGCCAATTCTAACTATGGCTACACCTTC; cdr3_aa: CASSRLANSNYGYTF
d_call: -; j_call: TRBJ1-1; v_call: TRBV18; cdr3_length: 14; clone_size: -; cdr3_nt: TGTGCCAGCTCACCCAGGGGATCGAACACTGAAGCTTTCTTT; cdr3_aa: CASSPRGSNTEAFF
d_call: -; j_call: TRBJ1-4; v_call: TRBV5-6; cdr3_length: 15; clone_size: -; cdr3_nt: TGTGCCAGCAGCCATCCGTTGGGAACTAATGAAAAACTGTTTTTT; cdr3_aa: CASSHPLGTNEKLFF
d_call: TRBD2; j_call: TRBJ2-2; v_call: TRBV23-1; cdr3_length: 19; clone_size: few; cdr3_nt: TGCGCCAGCAGTCAATCGAGCCTAGCGGGGGGGCTTAACACCGGGGAGCTGTTTTTT; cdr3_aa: CASSQSSLAGGLNTGELFF
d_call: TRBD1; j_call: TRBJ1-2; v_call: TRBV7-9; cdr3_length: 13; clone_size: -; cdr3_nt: TGTGCCAGCAGCCAGCAAGGGGGCCTTGGCTACACCTTC; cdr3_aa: CASSQQGGLGYTF
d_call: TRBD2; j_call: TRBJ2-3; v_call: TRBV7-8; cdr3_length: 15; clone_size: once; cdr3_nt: TGTGCCAGCACCTCGACTAGCGGGGCCCACTGGGCGCAGTATTTT; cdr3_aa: CASTSTSGAHWAQYF
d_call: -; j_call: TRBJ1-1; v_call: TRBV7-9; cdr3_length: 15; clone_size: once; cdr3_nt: TGTGCCAGCAGTCGACGGGTGATGGAGAAGGAGGAAGCTTTCTTT; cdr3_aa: CASSRRVMEKEEAFF
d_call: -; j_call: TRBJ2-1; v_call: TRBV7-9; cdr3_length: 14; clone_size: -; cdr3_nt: TGTGCCAGCAGCTTGGATTTCTCCTACAATGAGCAGTTCTTC; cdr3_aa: CASSLDFSYNEQFF
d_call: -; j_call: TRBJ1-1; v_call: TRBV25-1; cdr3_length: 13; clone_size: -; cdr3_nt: TGTGCCAGCAGTGGGGGTCAGGGTACTGAAGCTTTCTTT; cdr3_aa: CASSGGQGTEAFF
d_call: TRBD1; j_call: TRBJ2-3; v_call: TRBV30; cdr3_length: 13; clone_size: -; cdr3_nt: TGTGCCTGGAATCAGGGGGCAATGAATACGCAGTATTTT; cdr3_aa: CAWNQGAMNTQYF
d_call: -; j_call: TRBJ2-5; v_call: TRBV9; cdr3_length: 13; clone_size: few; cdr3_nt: TGTGCCAGCAGCGTAAGGGCAGGAGAGACCCAGTACTTC; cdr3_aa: CASSVRAGETQYF
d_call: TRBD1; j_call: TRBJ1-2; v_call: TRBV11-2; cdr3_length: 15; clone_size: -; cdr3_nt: TGTGCCAGCAGCTTAGATGGGGACAGCAACTATGGCTACACCTTC; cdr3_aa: CASSLDGDSNYGYTF
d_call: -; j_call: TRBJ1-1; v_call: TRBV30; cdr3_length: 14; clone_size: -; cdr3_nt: TGTGCCTGGAGGAGGGGTACAGGGAATACTGAAGCTTTCTTT; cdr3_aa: CAWRRGTGNTEAFF
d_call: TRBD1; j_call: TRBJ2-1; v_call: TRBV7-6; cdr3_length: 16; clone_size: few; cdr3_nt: TGTGCCAGCAGCTTAGGTACAGGGGGGTCCTACAATGAGCAGTTCTTC; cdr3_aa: CASSLGTGGSYNEQFF
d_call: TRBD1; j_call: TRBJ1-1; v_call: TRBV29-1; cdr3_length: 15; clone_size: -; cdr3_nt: TGCAGCGTTGATGGTCTCGGGACAGGGACCACTGAAGCTTTCTTT; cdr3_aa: CSVDGLGTGTTEAFF
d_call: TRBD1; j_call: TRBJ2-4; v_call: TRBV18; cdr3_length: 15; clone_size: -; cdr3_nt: TGTGCCAGCTCAAGGGGGACAGCCCAAAAAAACATTCAGTACTTC; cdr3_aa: CASSRGTAQKNIQYF